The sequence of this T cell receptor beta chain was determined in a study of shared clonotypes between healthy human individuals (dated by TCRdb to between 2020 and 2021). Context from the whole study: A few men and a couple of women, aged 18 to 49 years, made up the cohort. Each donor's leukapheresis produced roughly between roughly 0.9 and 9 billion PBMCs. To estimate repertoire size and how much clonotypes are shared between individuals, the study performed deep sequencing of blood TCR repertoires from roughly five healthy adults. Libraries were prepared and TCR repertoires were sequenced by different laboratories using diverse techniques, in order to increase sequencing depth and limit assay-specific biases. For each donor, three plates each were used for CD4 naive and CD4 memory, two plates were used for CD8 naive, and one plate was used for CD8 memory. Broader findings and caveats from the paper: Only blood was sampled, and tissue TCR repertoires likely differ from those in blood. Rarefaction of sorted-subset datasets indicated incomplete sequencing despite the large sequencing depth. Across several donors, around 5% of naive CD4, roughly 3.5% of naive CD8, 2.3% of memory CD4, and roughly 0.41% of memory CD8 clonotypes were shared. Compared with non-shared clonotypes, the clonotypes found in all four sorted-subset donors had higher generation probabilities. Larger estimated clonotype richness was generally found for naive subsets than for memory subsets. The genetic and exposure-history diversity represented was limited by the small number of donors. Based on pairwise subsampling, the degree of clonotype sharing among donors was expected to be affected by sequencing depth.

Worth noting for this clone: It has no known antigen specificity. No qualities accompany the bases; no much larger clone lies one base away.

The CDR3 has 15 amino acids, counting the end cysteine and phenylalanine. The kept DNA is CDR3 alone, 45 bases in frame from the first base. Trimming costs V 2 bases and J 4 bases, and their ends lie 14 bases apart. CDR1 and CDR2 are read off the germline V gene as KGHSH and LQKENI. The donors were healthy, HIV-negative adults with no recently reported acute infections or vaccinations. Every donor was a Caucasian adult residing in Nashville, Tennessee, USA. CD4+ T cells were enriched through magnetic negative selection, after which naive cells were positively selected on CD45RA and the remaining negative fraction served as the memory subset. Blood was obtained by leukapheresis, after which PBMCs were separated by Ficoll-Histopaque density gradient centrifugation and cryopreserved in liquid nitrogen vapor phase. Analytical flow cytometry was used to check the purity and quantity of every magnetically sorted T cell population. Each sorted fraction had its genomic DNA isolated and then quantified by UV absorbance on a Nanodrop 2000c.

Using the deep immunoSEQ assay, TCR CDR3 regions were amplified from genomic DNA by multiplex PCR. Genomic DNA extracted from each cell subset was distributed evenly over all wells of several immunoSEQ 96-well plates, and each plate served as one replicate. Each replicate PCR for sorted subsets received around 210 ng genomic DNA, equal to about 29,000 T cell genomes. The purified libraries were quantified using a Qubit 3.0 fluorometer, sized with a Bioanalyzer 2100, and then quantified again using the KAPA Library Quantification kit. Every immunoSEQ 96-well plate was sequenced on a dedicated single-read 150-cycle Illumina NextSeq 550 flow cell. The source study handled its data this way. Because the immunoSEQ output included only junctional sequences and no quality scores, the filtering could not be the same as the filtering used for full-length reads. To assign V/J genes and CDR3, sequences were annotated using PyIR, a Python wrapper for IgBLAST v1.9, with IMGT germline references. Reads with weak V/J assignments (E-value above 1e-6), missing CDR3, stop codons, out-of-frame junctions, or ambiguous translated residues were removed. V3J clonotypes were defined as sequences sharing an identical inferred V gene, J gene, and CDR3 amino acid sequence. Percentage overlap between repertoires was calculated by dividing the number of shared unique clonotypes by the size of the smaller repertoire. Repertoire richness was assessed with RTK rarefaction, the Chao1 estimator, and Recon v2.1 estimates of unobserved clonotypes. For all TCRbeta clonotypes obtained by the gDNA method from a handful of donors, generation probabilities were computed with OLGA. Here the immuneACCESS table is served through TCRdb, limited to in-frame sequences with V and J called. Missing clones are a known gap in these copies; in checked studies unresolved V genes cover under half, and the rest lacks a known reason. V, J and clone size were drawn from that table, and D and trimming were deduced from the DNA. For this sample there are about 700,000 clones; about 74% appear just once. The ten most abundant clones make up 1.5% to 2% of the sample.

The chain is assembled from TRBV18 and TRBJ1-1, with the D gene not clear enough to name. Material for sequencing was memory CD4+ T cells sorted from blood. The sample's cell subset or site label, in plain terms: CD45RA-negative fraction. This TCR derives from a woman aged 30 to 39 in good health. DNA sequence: TGTGCCAGCTCACCAGAAGACGTCCTATTCACTGAAGCTTTCTTT. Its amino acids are CASSPEDVLFTEAFF.